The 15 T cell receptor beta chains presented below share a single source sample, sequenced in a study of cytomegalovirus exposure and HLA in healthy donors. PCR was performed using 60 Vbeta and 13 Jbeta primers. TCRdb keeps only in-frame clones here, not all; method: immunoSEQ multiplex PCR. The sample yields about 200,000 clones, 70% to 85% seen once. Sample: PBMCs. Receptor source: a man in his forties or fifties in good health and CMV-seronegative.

This chain's CDR3 is CASSYSLGGGQPQHF. The CDR3 DNA sequence: TGTGCCAGCAGTTACTCATTAGGGGGCGGTCAGCCCCAGCATTTT. This rearrangement joins TRBV6-5 to TRBJ1-5; 7 bases align to TRBD1. V shed 0 bases, J shed 6 bases, and the junction held 5 bases outside the gene matches. Germline values: CDR1 MNHEY, CDR2 SVGAGI. The CDR3 totals 15 residues.

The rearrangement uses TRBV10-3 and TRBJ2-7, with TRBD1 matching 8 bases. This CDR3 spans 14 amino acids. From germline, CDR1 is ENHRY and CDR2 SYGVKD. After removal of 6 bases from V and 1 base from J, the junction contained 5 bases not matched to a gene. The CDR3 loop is CAISRDRTSYEQYF. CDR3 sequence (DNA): TGTGCCATCAGCCGGGACAGGACATCCTACGAGCAGTACTTC.

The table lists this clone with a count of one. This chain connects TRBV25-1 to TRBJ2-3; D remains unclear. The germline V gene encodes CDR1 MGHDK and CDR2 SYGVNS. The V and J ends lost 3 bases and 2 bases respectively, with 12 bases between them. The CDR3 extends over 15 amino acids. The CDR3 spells CASSDTQQHTDTQYF. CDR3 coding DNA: TGTGCCAGCAGTGATACCCAACAGCACACAGATACGCAGTATTTT.

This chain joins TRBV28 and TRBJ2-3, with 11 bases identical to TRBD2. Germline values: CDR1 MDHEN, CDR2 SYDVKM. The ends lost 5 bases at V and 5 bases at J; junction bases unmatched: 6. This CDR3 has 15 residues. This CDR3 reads CASSRPGTSGDTQYF. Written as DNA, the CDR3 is TGTGCCAGCAGTCGACCCGGGACTAGCGGAGATACGCAGTATTTT.

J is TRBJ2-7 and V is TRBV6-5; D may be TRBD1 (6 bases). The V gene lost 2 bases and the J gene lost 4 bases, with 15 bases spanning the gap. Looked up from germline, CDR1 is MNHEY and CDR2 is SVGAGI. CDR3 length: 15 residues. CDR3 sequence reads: CASSYEAGAIYEQYF. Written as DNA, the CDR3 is TGTGCCAGCAGTTACGAGGCAGGGGCAATTTACGAGCAGTACTTC.

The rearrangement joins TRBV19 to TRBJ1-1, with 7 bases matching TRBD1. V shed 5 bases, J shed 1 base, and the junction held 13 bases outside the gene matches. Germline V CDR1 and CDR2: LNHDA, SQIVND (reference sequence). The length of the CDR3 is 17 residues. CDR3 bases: TGTGCCAGTAGTGTTCGGACAGGCCTATTAAAGAACACTGAAGCTTTCTTT. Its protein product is CASSVRTGLLKNTEAFF.

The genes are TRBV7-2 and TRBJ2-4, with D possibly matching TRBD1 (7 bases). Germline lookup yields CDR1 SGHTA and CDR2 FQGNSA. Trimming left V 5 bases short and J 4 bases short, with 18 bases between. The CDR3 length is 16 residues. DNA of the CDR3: TGTGCCAGCAGCACAGTAGGGGGGACAGCGAAAAACATTCAGTACTTC. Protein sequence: CASSTVGGTAKNIQYF.

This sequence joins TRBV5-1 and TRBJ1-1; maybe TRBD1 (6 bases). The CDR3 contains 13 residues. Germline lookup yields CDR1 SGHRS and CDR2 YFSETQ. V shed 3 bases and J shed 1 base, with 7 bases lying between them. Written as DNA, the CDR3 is TGCGCCAGCAGCTGGGGACAGAACACTGAAGCTTTCTTT. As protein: CASSWGQNTEAFF.

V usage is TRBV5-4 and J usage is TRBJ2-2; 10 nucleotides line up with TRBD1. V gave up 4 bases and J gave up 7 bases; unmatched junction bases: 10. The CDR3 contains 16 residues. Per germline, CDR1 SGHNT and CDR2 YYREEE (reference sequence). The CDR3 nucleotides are TGTGCCAGCAGCCGTGAGACAGGGGGCGCACTCGGGGAGCTGTTTTTT. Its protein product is CASSRETGGALGELFF.

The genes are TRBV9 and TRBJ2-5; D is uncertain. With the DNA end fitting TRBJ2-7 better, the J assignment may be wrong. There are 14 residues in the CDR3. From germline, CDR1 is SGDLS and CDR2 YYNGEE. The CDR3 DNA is TGTGCCAGCAGCGTAGGACCGGGTCCCAACGAGCAGTACTTC. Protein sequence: CASSVGPGPNEQYF.

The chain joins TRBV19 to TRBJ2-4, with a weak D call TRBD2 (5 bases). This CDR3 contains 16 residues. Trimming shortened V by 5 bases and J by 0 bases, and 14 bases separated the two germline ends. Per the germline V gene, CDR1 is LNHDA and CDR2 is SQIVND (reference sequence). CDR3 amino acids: CASSGQDSLAKNIQYF. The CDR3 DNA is TGTGCCAGTAGTGGGCAGGACTCACTAGCCAAAAACATTCAGTACTTC.

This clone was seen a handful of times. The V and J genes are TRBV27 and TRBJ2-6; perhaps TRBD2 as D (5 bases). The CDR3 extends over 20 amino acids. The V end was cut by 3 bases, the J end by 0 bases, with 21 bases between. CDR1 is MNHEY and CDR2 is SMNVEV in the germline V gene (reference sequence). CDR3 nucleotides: TGTGCCAGCAGTTTCAGAGGGATTGAATCCACGCGCTCTGGGGCCAACGTCCTGACTTTC. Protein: CASSFRGIESTRSGANVLTF. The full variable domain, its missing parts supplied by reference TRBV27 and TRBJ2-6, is EAQVTQNPRYLITVTGKKLTVTCSQNMNHEYMSWYRQDPGLGLRQIYYSMNVEVTDKGDVPEGYKVSRKEKRNFPLILESPSPNQTSLYFCASSFRGIESTRSGANVLTFGAGSRLTVL.

CDR3 in amino acids: CASSSRGQGENTGELFF. In DNA, the CDR3 is TGTGCCAGCAGCTCACGGGGCCAGGGGGAGAACACCGGGGAGCTGTTTTTT. The rearrangement joins TRBV7-9 to TRBJ2-2; TRBD1 agrees at 7 bases. The V segment lost 4 bases and the J segment 1 base; nucleotides outside the gene matches: 9. The germline V gene encodes CDR1 SEHNR and CDR2 FQNEAQ (reference sequence). CDR3 length: 17 amino acids. Using reference TRBV7-9 and TRBJ2-2 for the parts outside the CDR3, the full variable domain is DTGVSQNPRHKITKRGQNVTFRCDPISEHNRLYWYRQTLGQGPEFLTYFQNEAQLEKSRLLSDRFSAERPKGSFSTLEIQRTEQGDSAMYLCASSSRGQGENTGELFFGEGSRLTVL.

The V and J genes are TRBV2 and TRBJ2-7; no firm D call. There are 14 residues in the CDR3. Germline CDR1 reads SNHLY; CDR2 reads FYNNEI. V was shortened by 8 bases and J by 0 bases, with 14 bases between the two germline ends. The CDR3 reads CASGGATSSYEQYF. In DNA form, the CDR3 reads TGTGCCAGCGGCGGAGCTACGAGCTCCTACGAGCAGTACTTC.

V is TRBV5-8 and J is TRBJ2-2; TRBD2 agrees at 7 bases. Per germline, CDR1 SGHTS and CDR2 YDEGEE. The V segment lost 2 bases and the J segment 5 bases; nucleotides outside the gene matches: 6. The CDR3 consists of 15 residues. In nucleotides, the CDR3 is TGTGCCAGCAGCTTCCTTCGACTAGCTACCGGGGAGCTGTTTTTT. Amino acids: CASSFLRLATGELFF.